Described below is a single T cell receptor (beta chain) sequence and its context. Antigen: not known. This entry comes from a study of radiotherapy plus CTLA-4 blockade in lung cancer. Overall study context: More than 15% of patients responded objectively, and roughly 30% achieved disease control.

Chemo-refractory metastatic non-small-cell lung cancer patients underwent focal radiation alongside CTLA-4 blockade with ipilimumab. Study-wide points: Blood TCR clones of tumor origin expanded after radiotherapy plus ipilimumab. Reportedly, early blood T cell clone dynamics best predicted response, with interferon-beta.

Generated by immunoSEQ multiplex PCR, the TCRdb table keeps only in-frame clones and is missing some. Among 60,000 to 70,000 clones listed, approximately 79% were seen once. The junction had 9 bases not matched to a gene; V was cut back by 6 bases and J by 7 bases. The CDR3 has 14 amino acids. The germline CDR1 and CDR2 sequences are SNHLY and FYNNEI. The receptor comes from a human donor with non-small cell lung cancer who had a complete response to radiotherapy plus ipilimumab. The sample here was peripheral blood, taken from a patient treated with radiotherapy plus ipilimumab. This chain uses TRBV2 with TRBJ1-5, with 7 bases fitting TRBD1. DNA of the CDR3: TGTGCCAGCAGGGTTACAGGGGATAGGCAGCCCCAGCATTTT. Translated, it gives CASRVTGDRQPQHF. The full variable domain, completed using reference TRBV2 and TRBJ1-5, is EPEVTQTPSHQVTQMGQEVILRCVPISNHLYFYWYRQILGQKVEFLVSFYNNEISEKSEIFDDQFSVERPDGSNFTLKIRSTKLEDSAMYFCASRVTGDRQPQHFGDGTRLSIL.